This T cell receptor (beta chain) derives from a study of neurological immune-mediated disorders. TCRdb re-called the 5' RACE reads through MiXCR, storing one row per CDR3 protein. Of tens of thousands of distinct CDR3 sequences listed, approximately 2.8% are singletons. V dropped 3 bases and J dropped 3; count of bases not matched to a gene: 7. CDR3 length: 16 amino acids. Germline CDR1 and CDR2: SGHRS and YFSETQ. This clonotype showed up just a few times. Sequenced input: PBMCs. The chain is built from TRBV5-1 and TRBJ2-3; 10 bases fit TRBD2. This clonotype originated in a woman in her thirties with multiple sclerosis. CDR3 sequence (DNA): TGCGCCAGCAGCTACTACAGCGGGAGGGCGACAGATACGCAGTATTTT. Its protein is CASSYYSGRATDTQYF. Combining the CDR3 with reference TRBV5-1 and TRBJ2-3 gives the whole variable domain KAGVTQTPRYLIKTRGQQVTLSCSPISGHRSVSWYQQTPGQGLQFLFEYFSETQRNKGNFPGRFSGRQFSNSRSEMNVSTLELGDSALYLCASSYYSGRATDTQYFGPGTRLTVL.